A single sample gave rise to the 17 T cell receptor beta chains below, sequenced in a study of shared clonotypes between healthy human individuals. Clones were read by immunoSEQ multiplex PCR, and TCRdb kept only the in-frame ones, dropping some. The data show about 2.3 million clones, with roughly 93% seen just once and 0.35% to 0.45% held by the top ten. Sequenced sample: naive CD4+ T cells from PBMCs. The sample's subset: CD45RA+ positively selected. The receptors come from a man aged 18 to 35 in good health. Some clones in this sample may be carry-over from other donors' samples.

V gene TRBV7-3 combines with J gene TRBJ2-2, with 9 bases fitting TRBD2. Trimming at V came to 7 bases and at J to 4 bases, leaving 7 bases not matched to a gene. CDR3 length equals 15 residues. CDR1 is SGHTA, CDR2 FQGTGA, per germline. The CDR3: CASTNSGSGTGELFF. The DNA for the CDR3 is TGTGCCAGCACTAATAGCGGGAGCGGCACCGGGGAGCTGTTTTTT.

J is TRBJ2-5 and V is TRBV4-2; the match to TRBD2 covers 7 bases. Trimming removed 4 bases from V and 11 bases from J; junction bases left unmatched: 22. The CDR3 sequence is 17 residues long. Germline CDR1 and CDR2: LGHNA and YNFKEQ. The DNA for the CDR3 is TGTGCCAGCAGCCCCCCTTCTCTACTAGCGCACGCCGGAGAGCAGTACTTC. Its translation is CASSPPSLLAHAGEQYF.

V gene TRBV2 combines with J gene TRBJ2-2; D uncertain. Germline CDR1 is SNHLY and CDR2 is FYNNEI. The CDR3 loop spans 13 amino acids. The V end lost 2 bases, the J end lost 6 bases, and 7 bases lay between the germline ends. The CDR3 reads CASSEILSGELFF. As DNA, the CDR3 is TGTGCCAGCAGTGAAATTCTCTCCGGGGAGCTGTTTTTT.

The genes are TRBV7-2 and TRBJ1-1, with 9 bases that match TRBD1. After removal of 5 bases from V and 4 bases from J, the junction contained 5 bases not matched to a gene. Germline assignment: CDR1 SGHTA and CDR2 FQGNSA. The CDR3 runs 14 residues. CDR3 DNA sequence: TGTGCCAGCAGCATAACAGGGGGCAGCACTGAAGCTTTCTTT. It yields the protein CASSITGGSTEAFF. The variable domain in full, with the rest retrieved from reference TRBV7-2 and TRBJ1-1, is GAGVSQSPSNKVTEKGKDVELRCDPISGHTALYWYRQSLGQGLEFLIYFQGNSAPDKSGLPSDRFSAERTGGSVSTLTIQRTQQEDSAVYLCASSITGGSTEAFFGQGTRLTVV.

The rearrangement uses TRBV11-1 and TRBJ2-5; 15 bases are a match to TRBD2. Trimming removed 8 bases from V and 5 bases from J; junction bases left unmatched: 0. Germline V gene lookup returns CDR1 SGHAT and CDR2 FQDESV (reference sequence). This CDR3 is built from 13 residues. The CDR3 sequence is CASGLAGGETQYF. The CDR3 region has the DNA TGTGCCAGCGGACTAGCGGGAGGGGAGACCCAGTACTTC. Looking up the rest from reference TRBV11-1 and TRBJ2-5 gives the full variable domain: EAEVAQSPRYKITEKSQAVAFWCDPISGHATLYWYRQILGQGPELLVQFQDESVVDDSQLPKDRFSAERLKGVDSTLKIQPAELGDSAMYLCASGLAGGETQYFGPGTRLLVL.

This sequence joins TRBV11-2 and TRBJ1-1; unclear D gene. Germline values: CDR1 SGHAT, CDR2 FQNNGV. The length of the CDR3 is 14 residues. Trimming took 7 bases from V and 0 from J, leaving 12 bases between them. The CDR3 nucleotides read TGTGCCAGCACTCTAGTAACCCTGAACACTGAAGCTTTCTTT. This encodes CASTLVTLNTEAFF.

This chain joins TRBV28 and TRBJ1-5, with 7 positions matching TRBD1. The CDR3 runs to 13 residues. J was trimmed by 3 bases and V by 6 bases; bases with no gene match: 2. In germline, CDR1 is MDHEN, CDR2 SYDVKM. CDR3 in DNA: TGTGCCAGCAGAGGACAGGTCAATCAGCCCCAGCATTTT. Translating it yields CASRGQVNQPQHF.

This sequence joins TRBV25-1 and TRBJ2-3; possibly TRBD2 for D (5 bases). The ends were cut back, 1 base at V and 1 base at J, with 9 bases in the middle. This CDR3 has 15 residues. Germline-derived CDR1 and CDR2 are MGHDK and SYGVNS. CDR3 coding DNA: TGTGCCAGCAGTGAATGGGGAGTTGGCACAGATACGCAGTATTTT. Translated: CASSEWGVGTDTQYF.

V usage is TRBV19 and J usage is TRBJ2-1, with D perhaps matching TRBD1 (5 bases). Germline V gives CDR1 LNHDA, CDR2 SQIVND (reference sequence). The CDR3 sequence is 16 residues long. V gave up 4 bases and J gave up 9 bases, with 22 bases separating them. CDR3 sequence (DNA): TGTGCCAGTAGTAACAAACTTCATGGGGCGCGATTTGAGCAGTTCTTC. Its protein product is CASSNKLHGARFEQFF.

The V gene is TRBV7-9, the J gene TRBJ2-7, with 8 nucleotides matching TRBD2. V shed 4 bases, J shed 2 bases, and the junction held 10 bases outside the gene matches. Germline values: CDR1 SEHNR, CDR2 FQNEAQ (reference sequence). The CDR3 runs 16 residues. DNA for the CDR3: TGTGCCAGCAGCTCCCTTAGCGGGATAGGGACCTACGAGCAGTACTTC. Its protein is CASSSLSGIGTYEQYF.

The V and J genes are TRBV29-1 and TRBJ1-1; TRBD1 is a possible D gene (6 bases). The CDR3 length is 14 residues. Germline V gene lookup returns CDR1 SQVTM and CDR2 ANQGSEA. The germline V and J ends were trimmed by 6 bases and 5 bases, with 19 bases remaining between them. This CDR3 is CSVIPGQLGTEAFF. The CDR3 DNA sequence: TGCAGCGTGATACCCGGACAGTTGGGAACTGAAGCTTTCTTT.

The gene calls are TRBV2 and TRBJ2-5; TRBD2 matches 10 bases. After removal of 6 bases from V and 2 bases from J, the junction contained 6 bases not matched to a gene. The CDR3 sequence is 15 residues long. Germline-derived CDR1 and CDR2 are SNHLY and FYNNEI. This chain's CDR3 is CASSQTSGRQETQYF. CDR3 in DNA: TGTGCCAGCAGCCAGACTAGCGGGCGTCAAGAGACCCAGTACTTC.

This chain connects TRBV28 to TRBJ2-5; TRBD2 matches 8 bases. CDR1 is MDHEN, CDR2 SYDVKM, per germline. Trimming took 7 bases from V and 3 from J; bases not matched to a gene: 10. CDR3 size: 15 residues. The CDR3 coding sequence is TGTGCCAGCACCCCGGGGGGGGCTAGCGAAGAGACCCAGTACTTC. Translating gives CASTPGGASEETQYF.

The rearrangement links TRBV5-4 to TRBJ2-1, with D perhaps TRBD1 or TRBD2 (6 bases each). Trimming took off 7 bases at V and 11 bases at J, with 25 bases between the two ends. Per the germline V gene, CDR1 is SGHNT and CDR2 is YYREEE (reference sequence). The CDR3 has 15 residues. The CDR3 reads CASYPRGDHDGKQFF. The CDR3 nucleotides are TGTGCCAGCTACCCTAGGGGGGACCACGACGGAAAGCAGTTCTTC.

The chain is built from TRBV28 and TRBJ1-1; D may be TRBD1 (6 bases). The CDR3 sequence is 14 residues long. V lost 5 bases, J lost 10 bases, and 20 bases lay in between. Germline V gives CDR1 MDHEN, CDR2 SYDVKM. The chain's CDR3 is CASSLSTGTIGAFF. Written as DNA, the CDR3 is TGTGCCAGCAGTCTAAGTACCGGGACAATCGGAGCTTTCTTT.

The gene calls are TRBV6-1 and TRBJ2-3, with 10 nucleotides matching TRBD2. Germline V CDR1 and CDR2: MNHNS, SASEGT. Trimming took 7 bases from V and 3 from J; bases not matched to a gene: 7. This CDR3 has 15 amino acids. The CDR3 DNA follows: TGTGCCAGCAAACAACTAGCGGGATGGACAGATACGCAGTATTTT. It specifies CASKQLAGWTDTQYF.

The rearrangement uses TRBV6-1 and TRBJ1-1; D call uncertain. Germline V lookup: CDR1 MNHNS, CDR2 SASEGT. CDR3 length: 16 residues. V lost 0 bases, J lost 4 bases, and 15 bases lay in between. CDR3 in DNA: TGTGCCAGCAGTGAAGCTGGGCAGTTAGTCGGCACTGAAGCTTTCTTT. Amino acids: CASSEAGQLVGTEAFF.